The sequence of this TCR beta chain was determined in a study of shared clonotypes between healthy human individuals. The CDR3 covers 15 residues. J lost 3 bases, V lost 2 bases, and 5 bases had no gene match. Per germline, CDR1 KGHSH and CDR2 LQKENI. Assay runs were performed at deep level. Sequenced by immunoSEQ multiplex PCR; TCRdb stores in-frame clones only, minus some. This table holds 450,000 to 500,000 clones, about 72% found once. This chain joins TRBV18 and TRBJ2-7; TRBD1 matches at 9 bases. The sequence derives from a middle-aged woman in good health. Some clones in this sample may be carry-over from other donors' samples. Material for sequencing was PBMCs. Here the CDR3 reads CASSPGTGWFYEQYF. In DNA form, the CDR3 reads TGTGCCAGCTCACCAGGGACAGGGTGGTTCTACGAGCAGTACTTC.